This T cell receptor beta chain was sequenced during a study of blood T cells in healthy people across ages. Overall study findings and caveats: Without sorted subsets, naive and antigen-experienced compartments could not be conclusively compared. Per million T cells, TCR beta diversity dropped about linearly as age rose.

This clonotype was found once. Its antigen is as yet unknown. With a much larger clone just one base away, this may be a read error. This CDR3 has 14 residues. CDR1 is SGHRS and CDR2 is YFSETQ in the germline V gene. Then a second PCR, running roughly 7 to 11 cycles, was carried out with a sample-barcoded 5' primer and a J-beta primer mix. MiXCR, run by TCRdb on the 5' RACE reads, gives a single entry per CDR3 protein. This table has some 1.1 million distinct CDR3 sequences, more than 30% appearing once. Per sample, a minimum of 6 million PBMCs were isolated. Sequencing input: blood. This TCR came from a man between 18 and 29 years old in good health. The chain is built from TRBV5-1 and TRBJ2-1; D is possibly TRBD1 (5 bases). Here the CDR3 reads CANSSETARNEQFF. The CDR3 DNA sequence: TGCGCCAACAGCTCGGAGACAGCTCGCAATGAGCAGTTCTTC.